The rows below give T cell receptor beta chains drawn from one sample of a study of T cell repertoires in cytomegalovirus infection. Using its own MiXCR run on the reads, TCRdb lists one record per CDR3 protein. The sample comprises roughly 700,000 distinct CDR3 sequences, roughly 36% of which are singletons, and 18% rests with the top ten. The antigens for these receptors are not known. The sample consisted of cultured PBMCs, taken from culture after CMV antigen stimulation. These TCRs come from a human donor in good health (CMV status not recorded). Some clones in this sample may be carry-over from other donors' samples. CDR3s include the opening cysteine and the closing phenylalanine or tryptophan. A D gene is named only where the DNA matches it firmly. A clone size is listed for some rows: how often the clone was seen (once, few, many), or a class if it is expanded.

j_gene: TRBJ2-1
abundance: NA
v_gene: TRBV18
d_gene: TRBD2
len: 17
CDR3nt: TGTGCCAGCTCACCACCGACTAGCGGGGGGGCCCTTAATGAGCAGTTCTTC
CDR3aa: CASSPPTSGGALNEQFF

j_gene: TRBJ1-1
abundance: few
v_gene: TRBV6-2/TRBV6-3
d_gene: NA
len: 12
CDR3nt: TGTGCCAGCTTAGACAGGCAAACTGAAGCTTTCTTT
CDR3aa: CASLDRQTEAFF

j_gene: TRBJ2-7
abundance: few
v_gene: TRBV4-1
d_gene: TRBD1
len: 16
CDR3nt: TGCGCCAGCAGCCAAGGACCAGGACAGGGGGCTTACGAGCAGTACTTC
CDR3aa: CASSQGPGQGAYEQYF

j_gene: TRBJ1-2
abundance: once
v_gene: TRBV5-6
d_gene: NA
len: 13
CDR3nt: TGTGCCAGCAGCTTGGAGGCGTACTATGGCTACACCTTC
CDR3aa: CASSLEAYYGYTF

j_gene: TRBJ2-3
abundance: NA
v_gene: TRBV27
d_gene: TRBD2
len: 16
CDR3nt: TGTGCCAGCAGGCTAGCGGGGGGGCCCCCCACAGATACGCAGTATTTT
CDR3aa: CASRLAGGPPTDTQYF

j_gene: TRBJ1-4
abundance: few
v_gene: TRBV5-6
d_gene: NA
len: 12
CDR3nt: TGTGCCAGCAGACACGGGAGGGGGGAACTGTTTTTT
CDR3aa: CASRHGRGELFF

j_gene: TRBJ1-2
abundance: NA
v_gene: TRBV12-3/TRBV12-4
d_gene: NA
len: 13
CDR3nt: TGTGCCAGCACTGGGCAGGGAATGTATGGCTACACCTTC
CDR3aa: CASTGQGMYGYTF

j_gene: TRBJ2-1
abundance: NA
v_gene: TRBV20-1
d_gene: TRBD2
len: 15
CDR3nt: TGCAGTAGTATCAAACCTAGCGGGACTTACAATGAGCAGTTCTTC
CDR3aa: CSSIKPSGTYNEQFF

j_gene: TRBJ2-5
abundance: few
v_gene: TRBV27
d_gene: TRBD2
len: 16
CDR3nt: TGTGCCAGCAGTTTATCTCGGACTAGCGAACAAGAGGCCCAGTACTTC
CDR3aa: CASSLSRTSEQEAQYF

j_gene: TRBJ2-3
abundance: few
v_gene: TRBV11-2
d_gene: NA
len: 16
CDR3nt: TGTGCCAGCAGCCTCGGGACTCCCAGAACCACAGATACGCAGTATTTT
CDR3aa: CASSLGTPRTTDTQYF

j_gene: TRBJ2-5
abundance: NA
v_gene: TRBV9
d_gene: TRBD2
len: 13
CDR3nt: TGTGCCAGCAACAGCGGGAGGGGGGAGACCCAGTACTTC
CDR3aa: CASNSGRGETQYF

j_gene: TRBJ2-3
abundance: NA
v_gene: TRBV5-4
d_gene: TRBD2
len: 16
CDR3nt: TGTGCCAGCAGCCCCGGGGTAGCGGGAAGGATAGATACGCAGTATTTT
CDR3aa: CASSPGVAGRIDTQYF

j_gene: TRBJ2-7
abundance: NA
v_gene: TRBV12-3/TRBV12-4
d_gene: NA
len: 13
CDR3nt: TGTGCCAGCAATCCAGGACCTTTCCACGAGCAGTACTTC
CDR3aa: CASNPGPFHEQYF

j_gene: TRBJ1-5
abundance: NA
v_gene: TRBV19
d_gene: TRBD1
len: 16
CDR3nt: TGTGCCAGTAGTATAACTCAGGGGGCCTGGAATCAGCCCCAGCATTTT
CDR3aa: CASSITQGAWNQPQHF

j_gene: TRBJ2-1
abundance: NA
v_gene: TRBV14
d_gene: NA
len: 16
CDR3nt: TGTGCCAGCAGCCAAGATGCGCAGGGGGGCAGGACGGAGCAGTTCTTC
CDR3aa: CASSQDAQGGRTEQFF

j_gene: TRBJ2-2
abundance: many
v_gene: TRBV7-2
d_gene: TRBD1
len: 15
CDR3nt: TGTGCCAGCAGCTTAAGGGGACAGGACACCGGGGAGCTGTTTTTT
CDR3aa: CASSLRGQDTGELFF

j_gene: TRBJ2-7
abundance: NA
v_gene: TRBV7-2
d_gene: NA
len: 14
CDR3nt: TGTGCCAGCAGCTCGTCGAGGGCAGGCAACGAGCAGTACTTC
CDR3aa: CASSSSRAGNEQYF

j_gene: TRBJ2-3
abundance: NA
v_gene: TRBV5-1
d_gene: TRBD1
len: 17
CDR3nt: TGCGCCAGCAGCTCGAGTTCGGGACAGGTCCTGCCAGATACGCAGTATTTT
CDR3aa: CASSSSSGQVLPDTQYF

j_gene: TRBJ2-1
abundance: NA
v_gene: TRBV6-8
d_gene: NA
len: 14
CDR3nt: TGTGCCAGCAGTTACTCGGTGCCTTCAGGCGCCTGGTTCTTC
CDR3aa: CASSYSVPSGAWFF

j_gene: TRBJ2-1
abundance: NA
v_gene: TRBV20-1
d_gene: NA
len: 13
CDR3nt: TGCAGTGCTGACCCCGGCCGGGGTTATGAGCAGTTCTTC
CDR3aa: CSADPGRGYEQFF

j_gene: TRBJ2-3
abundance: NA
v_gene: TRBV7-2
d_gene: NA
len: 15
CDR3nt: TGTGCCAGCAGCTTAGAGTGGGCCGCGGCAGATACGCAGTATTTT
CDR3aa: CASSLEWAAADTQYF

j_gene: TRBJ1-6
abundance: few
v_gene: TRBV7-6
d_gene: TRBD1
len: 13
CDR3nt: TGTGCCAGCAGCCGAAACGACAGGGGATCCCTCCACTTT
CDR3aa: CASSRNDRGSLHF

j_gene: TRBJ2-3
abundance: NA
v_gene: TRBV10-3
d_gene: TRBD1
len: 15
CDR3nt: TGTGCCATCAGTGAACCGGGACAGGGGGGAGATACGCAGTATTTT
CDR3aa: CAISEPGQGGDTQYF

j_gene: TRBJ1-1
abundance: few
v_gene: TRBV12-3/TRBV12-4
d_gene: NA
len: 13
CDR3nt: TGTGCCAGCAGATCGACATGGGGCACTGAAGCTTTCTTT
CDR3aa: CASRSTWGTEAFF

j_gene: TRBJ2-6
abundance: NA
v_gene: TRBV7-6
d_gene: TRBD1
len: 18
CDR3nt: TGTGCCAGCAGCCCTAGACAGGGGTATTTGGTTGGGGCCAACGTCCTGACTTTC
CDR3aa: CASSPRQGYLVGANVLTF

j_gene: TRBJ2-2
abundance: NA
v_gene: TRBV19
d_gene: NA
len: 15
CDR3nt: TGTGCCAGTGCGACGGACCGTTTCAACACCGGGGAGCTGTTTTTT
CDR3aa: CASATDRFNTGELFF

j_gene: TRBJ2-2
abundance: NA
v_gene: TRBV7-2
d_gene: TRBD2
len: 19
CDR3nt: TGTGCCAGCAGTCTCGGACTAGCGGGGGGGATGGCGAACACCGGGGAGCTGTTTTTT
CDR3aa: CASSLGLAGGMANTGELFF

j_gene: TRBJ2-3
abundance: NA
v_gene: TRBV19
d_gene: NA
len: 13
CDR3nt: TGTGCCAGTAGTATAGATCGGAGGACTACGCAGTATTTT
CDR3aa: CASSIDRRTTQYF

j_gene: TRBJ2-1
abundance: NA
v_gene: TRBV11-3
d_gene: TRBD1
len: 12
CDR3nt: TGTGCCAGCAGCTCAGGACAGGGGGAGCAGTTCTTC
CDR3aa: CASSSGQGEQFF

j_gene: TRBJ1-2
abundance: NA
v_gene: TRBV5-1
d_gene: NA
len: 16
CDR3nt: TGCGCCAGCAGCTTGGTCTACCAGGGACCTAGGAATGGCTACACCTTC
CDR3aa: CASSLVYQGPRNGYTF

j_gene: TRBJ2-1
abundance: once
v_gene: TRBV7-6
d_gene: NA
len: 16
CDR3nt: TGTGCCAGCAGCCGCTTGTGGGGGGACCACCGCAATGAGCAGTTCTTC
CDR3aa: CASSRLWGDHRNEQFF

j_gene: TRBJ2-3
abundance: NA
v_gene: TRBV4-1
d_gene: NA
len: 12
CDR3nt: TGCGCCAGCAGCCAACCGGCAGATACGCAGTATTTT
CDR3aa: CASSQPADTQYF

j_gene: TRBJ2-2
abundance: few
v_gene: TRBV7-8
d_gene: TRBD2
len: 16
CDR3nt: TGTGCCAGCAGCTTAGCGAGACTAGCGGGAGGGGGGGAGCTGTTTTTT
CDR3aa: CASSLARLAGGGELFF

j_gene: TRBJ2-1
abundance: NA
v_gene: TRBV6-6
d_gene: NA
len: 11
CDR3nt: TGTGCCAGCTCAAAGGCCGATGAGCAGTTCTTC
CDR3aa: CASSKADEQFF

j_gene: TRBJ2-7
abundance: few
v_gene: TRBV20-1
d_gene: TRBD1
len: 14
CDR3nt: TGCAGTGCTAGAAGACAGGGCACCTTCTACGAGCAGTACTTC
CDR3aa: CSARRQGTFYEQYF

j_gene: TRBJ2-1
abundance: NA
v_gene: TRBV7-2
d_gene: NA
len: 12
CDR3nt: TGTGCCAGCAGCTTACCAGGACTTGGGCAGTTCTTC
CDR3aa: CASSLPGLGQFF

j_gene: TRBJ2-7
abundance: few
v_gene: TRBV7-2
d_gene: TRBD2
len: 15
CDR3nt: TGTGCCAGCAGAGAACTAGCGGGCTCTCCCTACGAGCAGTACTTC
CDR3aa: CASRELAGSPYEQYF

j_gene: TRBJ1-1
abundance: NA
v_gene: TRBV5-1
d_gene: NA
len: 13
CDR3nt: TGCGCCAGCAGCTTGGTACAGGGCCCTGACGGTGTCTTT
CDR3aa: CASSLVQGPDGVF

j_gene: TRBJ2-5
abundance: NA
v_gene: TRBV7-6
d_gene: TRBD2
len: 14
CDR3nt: TGTGCCAGCAGCGGCAGACCGGGAGGAGAGACCCAGTACTTC
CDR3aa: CASSGRPGGETQYF

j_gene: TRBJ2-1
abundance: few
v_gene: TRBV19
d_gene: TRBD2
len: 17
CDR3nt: TGTGCCAGTAGGGGGACTAGCGGGTCGCCTTCCTACAATGAGCAGTTCTTC
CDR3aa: CASRGTSGSPSYNEQFF

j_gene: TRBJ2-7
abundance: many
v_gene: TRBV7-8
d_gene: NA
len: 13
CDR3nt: TGTGCCAGCAGCTTAGAGCGCTGGAGCGAGCAGTACTTC
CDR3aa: CASSLERWSEQYF

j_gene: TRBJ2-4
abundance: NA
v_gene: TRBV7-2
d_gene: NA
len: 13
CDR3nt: TGTGCCAGCAGCGGACGGGGGACCGCCATTCAGTACTTC
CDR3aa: CASSGRGTAIQYF

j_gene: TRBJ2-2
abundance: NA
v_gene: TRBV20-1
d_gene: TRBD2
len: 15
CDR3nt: TGCAGTGCTAAAGCGGGACTAGTGAACACCGGGGAGCTGTTTTTT
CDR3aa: CSAKAGLVNTGELFF

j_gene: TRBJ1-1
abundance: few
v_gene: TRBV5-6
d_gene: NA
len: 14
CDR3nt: TGTGCCAGCAGCCCGAAGAACAGGGACACTGAAGCTTTCTTT
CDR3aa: CASSPKNRDTEAFF

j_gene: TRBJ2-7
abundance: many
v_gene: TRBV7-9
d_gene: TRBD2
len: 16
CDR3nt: TGTGCCAGCATCCCTGGATCGGCTAGCGGGATTGACGAGCAGTACTTC
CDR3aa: CASIPGSASGIDEQYF